This TCR beta chain was retrieved from a study of blood T cell repertoires in COVID-19. Study summary: Donors in the United States, Italy and Spain gave samples during acute or convalescent COVID-19. From T cells, B-cell-depleted T cells, or PBMCs came the material, which was cDNA or gDNA.

The protocol was immunoSEQ multiplex PCR, while the TCRdb copy is restricted to in-frame clones and leaves out a portion. The table includes about 83,000 clones, 70% to 90% detected once. Between the trimmed V and J ends, which lost 0 bases and 0 bases, there was a span of 9 bases. The CDR3 covers 15 residues. Germline V gene data show CDR1 as SGHNT and CDR2 as YYREEE (reference sequence). This TCR was recovered from an elderly woman in a cohort sampled during active or convalescent COVID-19. The chain has TRBV5-4 and TRBJ1-1; TRBD1 might be the D (6 bases). Sequencing was carried out using peripheral blood. CDR3 nucleotide sequence: TGTGCCAGCAGCTTGGCAGGACAGTTGAACACTGAAGCTTTCTTT. The encoded protein is CASSLAGQLNTEAFF.